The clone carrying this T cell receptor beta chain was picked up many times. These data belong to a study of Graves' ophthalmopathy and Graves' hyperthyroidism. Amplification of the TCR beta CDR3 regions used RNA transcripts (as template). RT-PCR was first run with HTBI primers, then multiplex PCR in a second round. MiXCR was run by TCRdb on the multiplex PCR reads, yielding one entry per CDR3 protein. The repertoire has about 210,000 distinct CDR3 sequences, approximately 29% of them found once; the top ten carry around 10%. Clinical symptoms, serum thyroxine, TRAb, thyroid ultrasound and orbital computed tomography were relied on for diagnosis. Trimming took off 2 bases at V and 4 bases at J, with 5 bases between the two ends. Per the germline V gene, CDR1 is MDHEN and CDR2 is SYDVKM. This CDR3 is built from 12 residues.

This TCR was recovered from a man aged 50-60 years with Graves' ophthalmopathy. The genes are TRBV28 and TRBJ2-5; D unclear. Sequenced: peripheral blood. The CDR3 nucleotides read TGTGCCAGCAGTTTACCGGGAGAGACCCAGTACTTC. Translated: CASSLPGETQYF. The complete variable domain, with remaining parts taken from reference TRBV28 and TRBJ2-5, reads DVKVTQSSRYLVKRTGEKVFLECVQDMDHENMFWYRQDPGLGLRLIYFSYDVKMKEKGDIPEGYSVSREKKERFSLILESASTNQTSMYLCASSLPGETQYFGPGTRLLVL.